This is a list of T cell receptor beta chains from one sample in a study of T cell responses to AZD1222 COVID-19 vaccine. Only in-frame clones appear in the TCRdb table, and some are missing; sequencing was by immunoSEQ multiplex PCR. The sample carries 130,000 to 150,000 clones, roughly 89% recorded once. Sequenced here: peripheral blood, sampled 28 days after the second AZD1222 dose. All receptors come from an adult who received the AZD1222 COVID-19 vaccine. CDR3s include the opening cysteine and the closing phenylalanine or tryptophan. D genes are given only for firm matches. Clone sizes are given selectively: once, few, many, or a class where the clone is expanded.

V gene: TRBV19
J gene: TRBJ1-1
D gene: .
clone size: once
CDR3 DNA: TGTGCCAGTAGTTCGTCGGACAGTACGAACACTGAAGCTTTCTTT
CDR3 protein: CASSSSDSTNTEAFF

V gene: TRBV5-1
J gene: TRBJ2-2
D gene: TRBD2
clone size: .
CDR3 DNA: TGCGCCAGCAGCTTGCGAATAGCGGGAGATGGGACCGGGGAGCTGTTTTTT
CDR3 protein: CASSLRIAGDGTGELFF

V gene: TRBV13
J gene: TRBJ2-5
D gene: TRBD2
clone size: .
CDR3 DNA: TGTGCCAGCAGCCACCAGCGGGAGCAAGAGACCCAGTACTTC
CDR3 protein: CASSHQREQETQYF

V gene: TRBV18
J gene: TRBJ1-1
D gene: TRBD1
clone size: .
CDR3 DNA: TGTGCCAGCTCACCACCCCGCAGGGGGGTCGCTGAAGCTTTCTTT
CDR3 protein: CASSPPRRGVAEAFF

V gene: TRBV4-1
J gene: TRBJ1-5
D gene: .
clone size: .
CDR3 DNA: TGCGCCAGCAGCTCTATGGCGGTTCGGAATTTCGTCGATCAGCCCCAGCATTTT
CDR3 protein: CASSSMAVRNFVDQPQHF

V gene: TRBV7-6
J gene: TRBJ1-2
D gene: .
clone size: .
CDR3 DNA: TGTGCCAGCAGCTTAGGTGGCGGGGATTCGGACTATGGCTACACCTTC
CDR3 protein: CASSLGGGDSDYGYTF

V gene: TRBV12-3/TRBV12-4
J gene: TRBJ1-2
D gene: TRBD1
clone size: once
CDR3 DNA: TGTGCCAGCAGTACCGGACAGGGTTACGGCTACACCTTC
CDR3 protein: CASSTGQGYGYTF

V gene: TRBV19
J gene: TRBJ2-7
D gene: .
clone size: .
CDR3 DNA: TGTGCCAGTAGTATAGGCCCCAAGCAGTACTTC
CDR3 protein: CASSIGPKQYF

V gene: TRBV18
J gene: TRBJ1-5
D gene: TRBD1
clone size: .
CDR3 DNA: TGTGCCAGCTCACCGGACAGGGTTCACCCCACCACGATCAGCCCCCAGCATTTT
CDR3 protein: CASSPDRVHPTTISPQHF

V gene: TRBV5-1
J gene: TRBJ2-2
D gene: .
clone size: .
CDR3 DNA: TGCGCCAGCAGCTTTTACAGGGCCGGGGAGCTGTTTTTT
CDR3 protein: CASSFYRAGELFF

V gene: TRBV6-2/TRBV6-3
J gene: TRBJ1-1
D gene: .
clone size: .
CDR3 DNA: TGTGCCAGCAGTAGAGCTTTGAACACTGAAGCTTTCTTT
CDR3 protein: CASSRALNTEAFF

V gene: TRBV6-5
J gene: TRBJ2-2
D gene: .
clone size: .
CDR3 DNA: TGTGCCAGCAGTTACGTGTCTACGAACGCCGGGGAGCTGTTTTTT
CDR3 protein: CASSYVSTNAGELFF

V gene: TRBV7-9
J gene: TRBJ2-6
D gene: .
clone size: .
CDR3 DNA: TGTGCCGGATCCGAAAAGCAGACCGCTGGGGCCAACGTCCTGACTTTC
CDR3 protein: CAGSEKQTAGANVLTF

V gene: TRBV7-2
J gene: TRBJ2-3
D gene: TRBD2
clone size: .
CDR3 DNA: TGTGCCAGCAGCTTGGGGCCTAGCGGGAGGGACGGCACAGATACGCAGTATTTT
CDR3 protein: CASSLGPSGRDGTDTQYF

V gene: TRBV30
J gene: TRBJ1-1
D gene: .
clone size: .
CDR3 DNA: TGTGCCTGGAACGTCGCAATGAACACTGAAGCTTTCTTT
CDR3 protein: CAWNVAMNTEAFF

V gene: TRBV30
J gene: TRBJ1-1
D gene: TRBD1
clone size: .
CDR3 DNA: TGTGCCTGGAGCGATGGGACAGGGGGCCACACTGAAGCTTTCTTT
CDR3 protein: CAWSDGTGGHTEAFF

V gene: TRBV10-2
J gene: TRBJ2-1
D gene: .
clone size: .
CDR3 DNA: TGCGCCAGCAGTGAAGGGGGGACCTTATTTGAGCAGTTCTTC
CDR3 protein: CASSEGGTLFEQFF

V gene: TRBV7-3
J gene: TRBJ2-1
D gene: .
clone size: .
CDR3 DNA: TGTGCCAGCAGCCCCGCTGGCTTTTCCTACAATGAGCAGTTCTTC
CDR3 protein: CASSPAGFSYNEQFF

V gene: TRBV4-1
J gene: TRBJ1-1
D gene: .
clone size: .
CDR3 DNA: TGCGCCAGCAGCCACCAACAGGGTGCGGCGACTGAAGCTTTCTTT
CDR3 protein: CASSHQQGAATEAFF

V gene: TRBV6-2/TRBV6-3
J gene: TRBJ2-3
D gene: .
clone size: .
CDR3 DNA: TGTGCCAGCAGTTACTCAGGAGTAGATACGCAGTATTTT
CDR3 protein: CASSYSGVDTQYF

V gene: TRBV11-3
J gene: TRBJ1-3
D gene: TRBD1
clone size: once
CDR3 DNA: TGTGCCAGCAGCTGGGGGACAGCTACGGGAGGAAACACCATATATTTT
CDR3 protein: CASSWGTATGGNTIYF

V gene: TRBV30
J gene: TRBJ2-2
D gene: .
clone size: .
CDR3 DNA: TGTGCCTGGAGTCCGCCAAGCAGGGAAACCGGGGAGCTGTTTTTT
CDR3 protein: CAWSPPSRETGELFF

V gene: TRBV6-6
J gene: TRBJ1-2
D gene: .
clone size: .
CDR3 DNA: TGTGCCAGCACGGATCCCAGCTATGGCTACACCTTC
CDR3 protein: CASTDPSYGYTF

V gene: TRBV27
J gene: TRBJ1-1
D gene: .
clone size: .
CDR3 DNA: TGTGCCAGCAGGGGGTTGGGGACTGAAGCTTTCTTT
CDR3 protein: CASRGLGTEAFF

V gene: TRBV11-3
J gene: TRBJ2-5
D gene: TRBD2
clone size: .
CDR3 DNA: TGTGCCAGCAGCTCGGGACTAGCGGGAGGGCCCAGGGAGACCCAGTACTTC
CDR3 protein: CASSSGLAGGPRETQYF

V gene: TRBV5-1
J gene: TRBJ2-3
D gene: .
clone size: .
CDR3 DNA: TGCGCCAGCAGCCTTGGACAGTACACAGATACGCAGTATTTT
CDR3 protein: CASSLGQYTDTQYF

V gene: TRBV20-1
J gene: TRBJ2-7
D gene: TRBD1
clone size: once
CDR3 DNA: TGCAGTGCTAGTACAGGGGCATCCTTCTACGAGCAGTACTTC
CDR3 protein: CSASTGASFYEQYF

V gene: TRBV14
J gene: TRBJ2-5
D gene: .
clone size: .
CDR3 DNA: TGTGCCAGCAGCCAAGACCAGACAGGTTTAGGGGAGACCCAGTACTTC
CDR3 protein: CASSQDQTGLGETQYF

V gene: TRBV14
J gene: TRBJ1-1
D gene: TRBD1
clone size: .
CDR3 DNA: TGTGCCAGCAGCCTCCTACAGGGGGACACTGAAGCTTTCTTT
CDR3 protein: CASSLLQGDTEAFF

V gene: TRBV11-2
J gene: TRBJ2-1
D gene: .
clone size: .
CDR3 DNA: TGTGCCAGCAGCTTAGATAGAGCCTCCTTCTACAATGAGCAGTTCTTC
CDR3 protein: CASSLDRASFYNEQFF

V gene: TRBV6-5
J gene: TRBJ2-7
D gene: TRBD2
clone size: .
CDR3 DNA: TGTGCCACCCTCTTCCCTGGGGGGGATACCTACGAGCAGTACTTC
CDR3 protein: CATLFPGGDTYEQYF

V gene: TRBV9
J gene: TRBJ2-7
D gene: TRBD2
clone size: .
CDR3 DNA: TGTGCCAGCAGCACCGGACTAGCGGGAGGGCCGGACTACGAGCAGTACTTC
CDR3 protein: CASSTGLAGGPDYEQYF

V gene: TRBV7-2
J gene: TRBJ2-1
D gene: .
clone size: .
CDR3 DNA: TGTGCCAGCAGGCCCGGGACTGAACGCAGGGAGCAGTTCTTC
CDR3 protein: CASRPGTERREQFF

V gene: TRBV29-1
J gene: TRBJ1-1
D gene: .
clone size: .
CDR3 DNA: TGCAGCGTTCGGCCCTTAATGAACACTGAAGCTTTCTTT
CDR3 protein: CSVRPLMNTEAFF

V gene: TRBV9
J gene: TRBJ1-5
D gene: .
clone size: .
CDR3 DNA: TGTGCCAGCAGCCCCGTGGGGACCCGGGGGCGAAACAATCAGCCCCAGCATTTT
CDR3 protein: CASSPVGTRGRNNQPQHF

V gene: TRBV2
J gene: TRBJ2-7
D gene: .
clone size: .
CDR3 DNA: TGTGCCAGCAGTAGGTTGGCCTACGAGCAGTACTTC
CDR3 protein: CASSRLAYEQYF

V gene: TRBV20-1
J gene: TRBJ1-1
D gene: .
clone size: .
CDR3 DNA: TGCAGTGCTAAGCGGGGGAATGAAGCTTTCTTT
CDR3 protein: CSAKRGNEAFF

V gene: TRBV5-1
J gene: TRBJ2-7
D gene: TRBD2
clone size: .
CDR3 DNA: TGCGCCAGCAGCTTGGGTCCGGGGGGCTACGAGCAGTACTTC
CDR3 protein: CASSLGPGGYEQYF

V gene: TRBV30
J gene: TRBJ1-2
D gene: .
clone size: .
CDR3 DNA: TGTGCCTGGACGCGTGGGGCTCTAGGCTACACCTTC
CDR3 protein: CAWTRGALGYTF

V gene: TRBV19
J gene: TRBJ1-3
D gene: .
clone size: .
CDR3 DNA: TGTGCCAGTAGTATCCATTCGGGGGGGATGGTTGCAAACACCATATATTTT
CDR3 protein: CASSIHSGGMVANTIYF

V gene: TRBV18
J gene: TRBJ2-6
D gene: .
clone size: .
CDR3 DNA: TGTGCCAGCTCACCAACAGCATCCTCTGGGGCCAACGTCCTGACTTTC
CDR3 protein: CASSPTASSGANVLTF

V gene: TRBV2
J gene: TRBJ1-2
D gene: .
clone size: .
CDR3 DNA: TGTGCCAGCACGGCGGCAGTTATTAACTATGGCTACACCTTC
CDR3 protein: CASTAAVINYGYTF

V gene: TRBV27
J gene: TRBJ2-7
D gene: .
clone size: .
CDR3 DNA: TGTGCCAGCAGTTCCTACTCCTACGAGCAGTACTTC
CDR3 protein: CASSSYSYEQYF

V gene: TRBV13
J gene: TRBJ2-2
D gene: TRBD2
clone size: .
CDR3 DNA: TGTGCCAGCGGGAGGGCCCCTAACACCGGGGAGCTGTTTTTT
CDR3 protein: CASGRAPNTGELFF

V gene: TRBV19
J gene: TRBJ1-1
D gene: .
clone size: .
CDR3 DNA: TGTGCCAGTAGCCCGGGACCGGGGGCTTTCTTT
CDR3 protein: CASSPGPGAFF

V gene: TRBV10-3
J gene: TRBJ2-3
D gene: TRBD2
clone size: .
CDR3 DNA: TGTGCCACCCAGGGGCGGGAGGGCACAGATACGCAGTATTTT
CDR3 protein: CATQGREGTDTQYF

V gene: TRBV19
J gene: TRBJ2-7
D gene: TRBD1
clone size: .
CDR3 DNA: TGTGCCAGTAGACAAAGAGGCGGGACAGGGAAATCCTACGAGCAGTACTTC
CDR3 protein: CASRQRGGTGKSYEQYF

V gene: TRBV25-1
J gene: TRBJ2-7
D gene: TRBD1
clone size: .
CDR3 DNA: TGTGCCAGCAGTGAGGCAGGACAGGTCAGCTACGAGCAGTACTTC
CDR3 protein: CASSEAGQVSYEQYF

V gene: TRBV6-5
J gene: TRBJ2-1
D gene: .
clone size: .
CDR3 DNA: TGTGCCAGCAGTTACGTCCTGGGAAATGAGCAGTTCTTC
CDR3 protein: CASSYVLGNEQFF

V gene: TRBV18
J gene: TRBJ2-7
D gene: TRBD2
clone size: once
CDR3 DNA: TGTGCCAGCTCACCACCGGACCGGGGACTAGCGGGATGGCAGTACTTC
CDR3 protein: CASSPPDRGLAGWQYF

V gene: TRBV28
J gene: TRBJ1-5
D gene: .
clone size: once
CDR3 DNA: TGTGCCAGCAGTTTATCCTACAATCAGCCCCAGCATTTT
CDR3 protein: CASSLSYNQPQHF

V gene: TRBV5-1
J gene: TRBJ2-1
D gene: .
clone size: .
CDR3 DNA: TGCGCCAGCAGCTTGTCCGACAGTCAACTCTACAATGAGCAGTTCTTC
CDR3 protein: CASSLSDSQLYNEQFF

V gene: TRBV27
J gene: TRBJ1-3
D gene: .
clone size: .
CDR3 DNA: TGTGCCAGCAGTTTCCCCGAGACCCGGCGGGCTGGAAACACCATATATTTT
CDR3 protein: CASSFPETRRAGNTIYF

V gene: TRBV30
J gene: TRBJ1-1
D gene: .
clone size: few
CDR3 DNA: TGTGCCTGGACCACCCGGGGGGTCCCGAACACTGAAGCTTTCTTT
CDR3 protein: CAWTTRGVPNTEAFF

V gene: TRBV19
J gene: TRBJ2-1
D gene: .
clone size: few
CDR3 DNA: TGTGCCAGTAGTACCTTAGCGGACTACTCCTACAATGAGCAGTTCTTC
CDR3 protein: CASSTLADYSYNEQFF

V gene: TRBV30
J gene: TRBJ2-2
D gene: .
clone size: .
CDR3 DNA: TGTGCCTGGAGTCGGACGGGGAAAACGAACACCGGGGAGCTGTTTTTT
CDR3 protein: CAWSRTGKTNTGELFF

V gene: TRBV9
J gene: TRBJ1-2
D gene: .
clone size: .
CDR3 DNA: TGTGCCAGCAGCGTGACCGGGACTGTTGGCTACACCTTC
CDR3 protein: CASSVTGTVGYTF

V gene: TRBV3-1/TRBV3-2
J gene: TRBJ2-1
D gene: TRBD2
clone size: once
CDR3 DNA: TGTGCCAGCAGCCAGCTAGCGGGAGGGTACTACAATGAGCAGTTCTTC
CDR3 protein: CASSQLAGGYYNEQFF

V gene: TRBV27
J gene: TRBJ2-2
D gene: .
clone size: .
CDR3 DNA: TGTGCCAGCAGTCCACCAAAATTAGGAGCAGCCATAACCGGGGAGCTGTTTTTT
CDR3 protein: CASSPPKLGAAITGELFF

V gene: TRBV5-6
J gene: TRBJ1-4
D gene: .
clone size: .
CDR3 DNA: TGTGCCAGCAGTTTTGGGCAGGGAGCTAATGAAAAACTGTTTTTT
CDR3 protein: CASSFGQGANEKLFF